This entry lists 5 T cell receptor beta chains sequenced from one sample in a study of shared clonotypes between healthy human individuals. Data came from immunoSEQ multiplex PCR; TCRdb stores just in-frame clones and leaves some out. Of a few hundred thousand clones in the sample, 50% to 75% were seen once. Input material: memory CD4+ T cells sorted from blood. Indicated subset: CD45RA-negative fraction. Receptors were obtained from a man younger than 40 in good health.

This chain connects TRBV27 to TRBJ1-2; 8 bases are shared with TRBD1. Germline loops: CDR1 MNHEY, CDR2 SMNVEV (reference sequence). The J segment lost 5 bases and the V segment lost 5 bases, leaving 7 bases of the junction unmatched. This CDR3 contains 14 residues. The CDR3 region has the DNA TGTGCCAGCAGTCCACGACAGGGGAGGTATGGCTACACCTTC. Translation: CASSPRQGRYGYTF.

This clone was counted between two and nine times. The chain has TRBV5-4 and TRBJ2-5; D is uncertain. Deletions cut 0 bases from V and 4 bases from J, with 7 bases between. CDR3 size: 13 residues. Germline lookup yields CDR1 SGHNT and CDR2 YYREEE (reference sequence). The CDR3 DNA sequence: TGTGCCAGCAGCTTGGGAGTGGGAGAGACCCAGTACTTC. Its translation is CASSLGVGETQYF.

In this sample, this clone turned up once. The gene calls are TRBV14 and TRBJ1-2; 7 nucleotides align to TRBD1. The V gene end was trimmed by 1 base and the J gene end by 14 bases; junction bases not matched to a gene: 10. The CDR3 runs 13 residues. Looked up from germline, CDR1 is SGHDN and CDR2 is FVKESK. The CDR3 DNA is TGTGCCAGCAGCCAAGGCAAGGAGGGGGCGGGAACCTTC. This translates into CASSQGKEGAGTF.

This chain joins TRBV18 and TRBJ2-5; 10 positions agree with TRBD1. The J segment lost 5 bases and the V segment lost 4 bases, leaving 10 bases of the junction unmatched. The CDR3 sequence is 16 residues long. The V gene's germline CDR1 is KGHSH and CDR2 LQKENI. CDR3 residues: CASSQRQGATGETQYF. CDR3 nucleotide sequence: TGTGCCAGCTCACAGAGACAGGGGGCGACAGGGGAGACCCAGTACTTC.

V usage is TRBV6-5 and J usage is TRBJ1-1; no reliable D call. Trimming pared 6 bases from V and 5 bases from J, leaving 16 bases between. CDR1 is MNHEY, CDR2 SVGAGI, per germline. The CDR3 runs 14 residues. The CDR3 nucleotides read TGTGCCAGCAGCCACGGGAAGATGTGGACTGAAGCTTTCTTT. Encoded protein: CASSHGKMWTEAFF.